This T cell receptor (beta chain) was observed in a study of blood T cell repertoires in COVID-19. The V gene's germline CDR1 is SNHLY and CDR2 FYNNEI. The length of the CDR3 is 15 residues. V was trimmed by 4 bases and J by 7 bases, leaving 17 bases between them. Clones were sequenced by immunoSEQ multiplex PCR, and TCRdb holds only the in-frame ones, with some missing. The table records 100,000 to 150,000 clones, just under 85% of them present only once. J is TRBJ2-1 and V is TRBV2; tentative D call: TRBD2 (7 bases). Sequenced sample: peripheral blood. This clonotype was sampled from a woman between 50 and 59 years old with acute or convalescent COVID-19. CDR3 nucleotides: TGTGCCAGCAGTGGGGGGGGCCCTTCTAGGAATGAGCAGTTCTTC. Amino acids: CASSGGGPSRNEQFF.